The clone carrying this T cell receptor beta chain has ten or more counts. TCRdb itself ran the RT-PCR reads through MiXCR, one entry per CDR3 protein. The sample has under 200,000 distinct CDR3 sequences, about a tenth seen once. This CDR3 spans 15 amino acids. V gave up 0 bases and J gave up 5 bases, with 11 bases separating them. Germline CDR1 SGHRS, CDR2 YFSETQ. This specimen belongs to a study of response to subunit inactivated influenza vaccine. This sequence originates from a man in his forties or fifties who received an inactivated influenza vaccine. J is TRBJ2-2 and V is TRBV5-1; D may be TRBD2 (5 bases). This material consisted of non-naive T cells sorted from PBMCs, taken about 6 weeks after vaccination. DNA of the CDR3: TGCGCCAGCAGCTTGGAGTTCGGGGTTACCGGGGAGCTGTTTTTT. As protein: CASSLEFGVTGELFF.